The entry below gives a single T cell receptor beta chain sequence along with its context. As yet, its antigen is unknown. Germline lookup yields CDR1 KGHSH and CDR2 LQKENI. Losses at the gene ends were 4 bases for V and 7 bases for J; bases not matched to a gene: 9. The CDR3 totals 14 residues. The record originates from a study of shared clonotypes between healthy human individuals. Study in general: Every donor yielded three CD4 naive, three CD4 memory, two CD8 naive and one CD8 memory plate. Study outcomes and limitations: Specimens sampled were limited to blood, with tissue repertoires likely differing.

This table comes from immunoSEQ multiplex PCR, and its TCRdb copy is limited to in-frame clones, with some not included. The table records 2 million to 2.5 million clones, about 95% of them present only once. Investigators divided CD4+ cells into CD45RA+ naive and CD45RA-negative memory subsets. This TCR came from a man aged 18 to 29 in good health. The sample comprised naive CD4+ T cells sorted from blood. Subset noted: CD45RA+ positively selected. The chain is built from TRBV18 and TRBJ2-7, with TRBD1 matching over 8 bases. CDR3 region: CASSLGVTGGEQYF. CDR3 nucleotide sequence: TGTGCCAGCTCACTGGGCGTCACAGGGGGGGAGCAGTACTTC. Full variable domain (rest looked up from reference TRBV18 and TRBJ2-7): NAGVMQNPRHLVRRRGQEARLRCSPMKGHSHVYWYRQLPEEGLKFMVYLQKENIIDESGMPKERFSAEFPKEGPSILRIQQVVRGDSAAYFCASSLGVTGGEQYFGPGTRLTVT.